These 7 T cell receptor beta chains originate from one sample sequenced in a study of identifying expanded T cells in peripheral blood. Assay used: immunoSEQ multiplex PCR; TCRdb lists only in-frame clones, some missing. The sample contains about 91,000 clones, about 88% of which appear only once. The sequenced sample was blood. Receptor source: a person between 18 and 70 years old in good health.

The chain carries TRBV7-9 and TRBJ2-2, with D unresolved. The CDR3 is 17 residues long. Per the germline V gene, CDR1 is SEHNR and CDR2 is FQNEAQ (reference sequence). Trimming removed 5 bases from V and 3 bases from J, with 19 bases in between. CDR3 sequence: CASSPVPDATYTGELFF. Here the CDR3 DNA reads TGTGCCAGCAGCCCGGTTCCGGACGCGACCTACACCGGGGAGCTGTTTTTT.

The chain is built from TRBV6-4 and TRBJ2-6; no definite D call. CDR3 size: 14 residues. Germline assignment: CDR1 MRHNA and CDR2 SNTAGT. Between the trimmed V and J ends, which lost 0 bases and 4 bases, there was a span of 4 bases. CDR3 nucleotides: TGTGCCAGCAGTGACTCGAACGGGGCCAACGTCCTGACTTTC. Translation: CASSDSNGANVLTF.

This clone came up a few times. V is TRBV6-6 and J is TRBJ2-7; TRBD1 is a possible D gene (7 bases). CDR1 is MNHNY and CDR2 is SVGAGI in the germline V gene (reference sequence). The CDR3 contains 15 residues. Trimming took 0 bases from V and 5 from J, leaving 14 bases between them. CDR3: CASSYSQGRSDEQYF. The CDR3 DNA reads as TGTGCCAGCAGTTACTCACAGGGGAGGTCGGACGAGCAGTACTTC.

The J gene is TRBJ2-5, the V gene TRBV4-3; D not certain. This CDR3 region has 14 residues. CDR1 is LGHNA, CDR2 YSLEER, per germline. V shed 1 base and J shed 2 bases, with 8 bases lying between them. CDR3 DNA sequence: TGCGCCAGCAGCCAAGGGGGTCAACAAGAGACCCAGTACTTC. This gives the protein CASSQGGQQETQYF.

The V gene is TRBV21-1, the J gene TRBJ1-4. TRBV21-1 is deemed a pseudogene. The CDR3 is 12 residues long. DNA of the CDR3: TGTGCCAGCAGCAAAGACGGTGAAAAACTGTTTTTT. This codes for CASSKDGEKLFF.

This chain links TRBV19 with TRBJ2-4; 9 bases match TRBD1. The V and J ends lost 4 bases and 7 bases, in that order; junction bases with no gene match: 8. Germline CDR1 reads LNHDA; CDR2 reads SQIVND (reference sequence). The CDR3 loop spans 15 amino acids. As DNA, the CDR3 is TGTGCCAGTAGTACCGAGGACAGGGGCTGGAACATTCAGTACTTC. Protein sequence: CASSTEDRGWNIQYF.

As DNA, the CDR3 is TGTGCCAGCAGTGAAAAATATAATTCACCCCTCCACTTT. This sequence encodes CASSEKYNSPLHF. The rearrangement uses TRBV6-1 and TRBJ1-6; D is ambiguous. V shed 2 bases and J shed 4 bases, with 3 bases lying between them. This CDR3 comprises 13 residues. Germline loops: CDR1 MNHNS, CDR2 SASEGT.